This T cell receptor beta chain comes out of a study of cytomegalovirus exposure and HLA in healthy donors (dated by TCRdb to about 2017). A note on the overall study: According to an earlier analysis of 587 of the donors, about 179 million T cells yielded 95 million to 140 million unique TCR beta sequences and approximately 300 Gb of sequence data. Roughly 320 gigabases of sequencing data and approximately 91 million unique TCR sequences made up an early release that covered about 640 HLA-typed donors. Of the 398 genotyped donors, less than 90% were placed in the genetic ancestry cluster associated with self-reported Caucasian donors. The study aimed to test whether cataloging public T cell receptors could reveal signatures of past pathogen exposure. Using immunosequencing, the study profiled T cell repertoires from 550 to 750 subjects and related those repertoires to cytomegalovirus serostatus. A separate validation cohort of 100 to 150 different subjects was used in addition to the 666-subject first cohort. High-throughput TCR immunosequencing, statistical association of individual TCRs with disease status, and machine learning were combined to predict cytomegalovirus infection status. A later analysis re-analyzed previously published TCR beta repertoires from roughly 630 donors and added high-resolution HLA genotyping to study TCR occurrence patterns. In the later analysis, no new phenotypic data were used to find candidate immune exposures; instead, reliance was placed on TCR beta sequences and their occurrence across donors. An earlier analysis of 587 of the donors used high-throughput TCR beta sequencing to judge whether each TCR beta V gene segment behaved as functional or pseudogenic. Alongside the repertoire data, information on donor age, sex, ethnicity and CMV serostatus was compiled. In a later genetic analysis, genome-wide SNP genotypes for about 60% of the 666 donors were used, and that subset was treated as a discovery cohort. Every discovery cohort repertoire had been produced on one sequencing platform. HLA typing included class I and class II loci at four-digit resolution. The number of typed donors differed by locus: roughly 629-630 for A, B, C, DRB1 and DQB1; some 540 for DQA1; 606 for DPA1; and some 470 for DPB1. About five DR-DQ haplotypes were treated as single units for association and clustering because of strong linkage in the cohort. Among almost 400 genotyped donors of the cohort, an average of about 240,000 unique TCR beta nucleotide sequences were sequenced per donor, about a sixth of them non-productive. Study-level results and caveats: A few of the identified cytomegalovirus-associated TCR beta chains were confirmed in vitro to be specific for cytomegalovirus antigens. According to the authors, the approach could potentially be generalized to other disease states and immunological phenotypes. The presence/absence analyses assumed that sequencing depth was roughly uniform across donors, and that assumption may not be true. A further reported finding was that TCR beta sequences accurately predicted the HLA-A and HLA-B alleles for most subjects in the first cohort. Correlated functional status among segregating V segments might reflect linkage disequilibrium, but an unknown experimental factor could not be ruled out. CMV serostatus was the only immune exposure information available for the cohort. Because counts were too low, some 17 rarely observed V segments, including chromosome 9 orphons, were excluded from the earlier analysis of some 590 of the donors. According to a later analysis, most CMV-associated TCR beta chains appeared to be HLA-restricted, and the HLA associations seemed to be driven largely by CMV exposure. A group of highly shared sequence variants was considered likely to be a technical artifact of the sequencing pipeline. In the study, roughly 160 TCR beta chains were listed as associated with cytomegalovirus. A later analysis reported that several top co-occurrence clusters appeared linked to parvovirus B19, influenza, CMV and Epstein-Barr virus. Compared with equally common non-associated chains, HLA-associated TCR beta chains in a later analysis were more clonally expanded and had lower generation probabilities. This cohort had only TCR beta chains sequenced, and the lack of alpha or paired-chain data limited which features could be detected. Compared with the roughly 670-donor mean, donors in an Asian-associated ancestry cluster had fewer N-insertions in productive TCRs, according to a later genetic analysis. Most TCR sequences were seen in very few donors, while some public TCRs were found in many individuals. In an earlier analysis of some 540 of the donors, most TCR beta V segments appeared in productive rearrangements about 87% or about 30% of the time, broadly matching IMGT annotations. Because some donors lacked HLA typing at each locus, the association tests relied only on the typed subset. Some IMGT-functional V segments, including TRBV6-2 and TRBV6-3, could not be told apart with the 87-base-pair reads, so those segments were excluded. At a false discovery rate of 0.05, a later analysis linked under 20,000 TCR beta sequences to specific HLA alleles. A later analysis found that TCR association rates varied across HLA loci, with DRB1 alleles showing the most associated TCRs and HLA-C alleles the fewest. When HLA alleles, especially DR and DQ, strongly co-occurred, TCR associations were difficult to assign to individual alleles. In both the original and validation cohorts, the classifier was reported to diagnose cytomegalovirus status with high specificity and sensitivity. V-gene and J-gene trimming of TCR beta chains was associated with a missense DCLRE1C variant in a later genetic analysis, and the association was replicated in an independent cohort.

Concerning this clone itself: Its antigen remains unidentified. Base quality data are lacking; no much larger clone is found one base away.

The method behind the library was the immunoSEQ multiplex PCR assay. For the multiplex PCR, a mixture combining 60 forward primers for TCR Vbeta segments and 13 reverse primers for TCR Jbeta segments was used. A multiplex PCR assay on genomic DNA amplified the CDR3 region of rearranged TCR beta genes. The amplified TCR beta libraries were sequenced on the Illumina HiSeq System as 87-base-pair reads. For the original study's pipeline: A later analysis tallied tens of millions of unique TCR beta chains across the 666 repertoires, and some 10 million of those chains were shared by two or more donors. To remove PCR and sequencing errors, raw reads were error-corrected and collapsed into unique sequences using a nearest-neighbor algorithm that merged closely related sequences. Alignment of CDR3 sequences to IMGT reference sequences was used to assign V, D and J gene segments. For a sequence to be retained, a match of at least six nucleotides to both a V gene segment and a J gene segment was required. A rearrangement counted as productive if the CDR3 had no stop codons and remained in frame with V and J, and every other rearrangement counted as non-productive. Following IMGT convention, CDR3 was defined as the stretch from the second conserved V-encoded cysteine to the conserved J-encoded phenylalanine. Sequences without an unambiguous match to a single V gene segment were excluded from the earlier analysis of about 640 of the donors. An earlier analysis of a few hundred of the donors called V segments functional above 56.7% productive rearrangements and segregating when the between-donor standard deviation exceeded 5%. To diagnose cytomegalovirus status from the catalog of TCR beta chain sequences, a statistical classification framework was built. V and J gene assignment, in a later analysis, came from comparing TCR nucleotide sequences with IMGT/GENE-DB human TR gene sequences. Using the TCRdist pipeline, a later analysis assigned CDR3 sequences along with most-parsimonious VDJ recombination scenarios. In a later analysis, each TCR beta chain was defined by its CDR3 amino acid sequence together with its V-gene family, and reads lacking a unique V-gene family were excluded. In a later analysis, around 650 highly shared, low-generation-probability nucleotide sequences were removed to address suspected cross-contamination and a sequencing artifact. In a later analysis, a clonal expansion index for each public chain was calculated from normalized within-repertoire ranks of inferred template counts. A later analysis computed generation probabilities with a VDJ recombination model fitted to out-of-frame rearrangements, and checked the results against IGoR. A later analysis scored TCR-TCR, TCR-HLA and TCR-CMV co-occurrence with hypergeometric tests, applying a repertoire-size bias correction to TCR pairs. A later analysis estimated false discovery rates by permuting HLA or CMV assignments 20 times. In a later analysis, co-occurring TCRs were grouped using DBSCAN, and TCRdist sequence similarity was added for clustering within HLA-allele-positive subsets. Repertoires with fewer than 30,000 or more than 120,000 public chains, plus five repertoires with anomalous nucleotide sharing, were excluded from co-occurrence clustering. TCRdb re-hosts the immuneACCESS table, in-frame sequences only. Its copies lack some clones; in the studies checked, an unresolved V gene accounts for under half of them, and the cause for the rest is not known. V and J calls and clone size are those listed in that table; D and trimming were worked out from the DNA. This sample gives roughly 59,000 clones in total; 65% to 80% of them show up just once. Of the sample, less than 20% is held by the ten largest clones.

CDR1 and CDR2 are read off the germline V gene as KGHSH and LQKENI. The V and J ends are trimmed by 6 bases and 4 bases, leaving 12 bases between them. Including cysteine and phenylalanine, the CDR3 has 13 amino acids. CDR3 DNA only is kept here, 39 bases in frame from base 1. In total, 600 or so healthy bone marrow donors made up the cohort. At the time of sampling, every cohort member was nominally healthy, though immune exposures that went unrecorded were likely present. The donor tested CMV seropositive and was one of the 289 seropositive cohort members. A peripheral blood sample was collected from each donor, and TCR beta sequencing was performed on peripheral blood mononuclear cells. The Qiagen DNeasy Blood Extraction Kit was used to extract genomic DNA from the blood cell samples.

The chain joins TRBV18 to TRBJ1-2, with the D gene uncertain. The material sequenced was PBMCs. The receptor comes from a man aged 40-49 years in good health and CMV-seropositive. The bases read TGTGCCAGCTCCCCTGATGCGGGCTATGGCTACACCTTC. Its protein product is CASSPDAGYGYTF.